The next 3 T cell receptor beta chains were all read from a single sample in a study of T cell responses to AZD1222 COVID-19 vaccine (dated by TCRdb to 2020 to 2023). Preparation of the library involved the immunoSEQ multiplex PCR assay. TCRdb obtained this table from immuneACCESS and retained in-frame rearrangements with V and J assigned. These tables miss some clones; where compared with another copy, unresolved V genes account for less than half of the shortfall, and the remainder is unexplained. The sample yields 150,000 to 200,000 clones; 85% to 90% were counted once. The ten largest clonotypes hold 6.1% of the sample. The time point label, as the study defines it: baseline before first vaccination. The material was peripheral blood, obtained on day 0 of AZD1222 vaccination. These receptors came from an adult in good health.

The chain is built from TRBV19 and TRBJ2-7; tentative D call: TRBD2 (5 bases). Germline CDR1 and CDR2: LNHDA and SQIVND (reference sequence). The CDR3 consists of 14 residues. The germline V and J ends were trimmed by 3 bases and 1 base, with 10 bases remaining between them. The CDR3 protein is CASSIQSGSYEQYF. As DNA, the CDR3 is TGTGCCAGTAGTATTCAGTCGGGGTCCTACGAGCAGTACTTC.

This chain links TRBV10-3 with TRBJ1-3, with 7 bases lining up with TRBD1. The CDR3 is 15 residues long. CDR1 is ENHRY, CDR2 SYGVKD, per germline. Losses at the gene ends were 6 bases for V and 1 base for J; bases not matched to a gene: 6. The CDR3 sequence is CAIRAGQESGNTIYF. For the CDR3, the DNA is TGTGCCATCAGAGCTGGACAGGAATCTGGAAACACCATATATTTT.

This chain connects TRBV10-3 to TRBJ1-1, with TRBD1 matching over 11 bases. V lost 9 bases, J lost 5 bases, and 5 bases stayed unmatched. The CDR3 sequence is 13 residues long. The germline V gene encodes CDR1 ENHRY and CDR2 SYGVKD. The CDR3 is CAIGTGGNTEAFF. In nucleotides, the CDR3 is TGTGCCATTGGGACAGGGGGAAATACTGAAGCTTTCTTT.